The rows below give T cell receptor beta chains drawn from one sample of a study of cytomegalovirus exposure and HLA in healthy donors. TCRdb keeps only in-frame clones here, not all; method: immunoSEQ multiplex PCR. The sample includes roughly 200,000 clones, roughly 78% of them seen just once. The specimen sequenced was PBMCs. The receptors originated from a woman in her twenties or thirties in good health and CMV-seropositive. Each CDR3 is given with its conserved first and last residue. Each record gives: V gene, clone size, D gene, J gene, CDR3 DNA, CDR3 protein. D genes are given only for firm matches. Expanded clones are given a class, and other clones once, few, many or no size at all.

>TRBV11-3|NA|TRBD2|TRBJ2-7
TGTGCCAGCAGCTCCCCCGGGACTAGCGGGAGTCTAACCTACGAGCAGTACTTC
CASSSPGTSGSLTYEQYF
>TRBV5-6|NA|NA|TRBJ2-3
TGTGCCAGCAGCCATAGACAGCTCCCAGATACGCAGTATTTT
CASSHRQLPDTQYF
>TRBV30|NA|TRBD1|TRBJ1-2
TGTGCCTGGACCATGGGACAGGGAGAGCCTGGCTACACCTTC
CAWTMGQGEPGYTF
>TRBV7-9|NA|TRBD2|TRBJ2-3
TGTGCCAGCAGCCCCCGGACTAGCAGCAACACAGATACGCAGTATTTT
CASSPRTSSNTDTQYF
>TRBV13|NA|NA|TRBJ1-1
TGTGCCAGCAGCTTAGGCCTTGTCCTCACTGAAGCTTTCTTT
CASSLGLVLTEAFF
>TRBV11-2|NA|NA|TRBJ2-5
TGTGCCAGCAGCTCTCGGAGGGCGAAAAAAGGGGAGACCCAGTACTTC
CASSSRRAKKGETQYF
>TRBV27|NA|TRBD2|TRBJ2-1
TGTGCCAGCGGGCCAGTCGGCTCTCTAGCGGGAGGATCGTACAATGAGCAGTTCTTC
CASGPVGSLAGGSYNEQFF
>TRBV7-8|NA|TRBD1|TRBJ2-1
TGTGCCAGCAGCTTAGATAGGACAGGGGCTTACCGCGGGAGTGAGCAGTTCTTC
CASSLDRTGAYRGSEQFF
>TRBV5-6|NA|NA|TRBJ1-6
TGTGCCAGCAGCTTGTACTCAAGCTCCTATAATTCACCCCTCCACTTT
CASSLYSSSYNSPLHF
>TRBV29-1|NA|TRBD2|TRBJ2-2
TGCAGCGTAGTACTAGCGGGAGGGCAGAACGGGGAGCTGTTTTTT
CSVVLAGGQNGELFF
>TRBV19|NA|NA|TRBJ1-5
TGTGCCAGTCATCTCGGGGGGGGGAGCAATCAGCCCCAGCATTTT
CASHLGGGSNQPQHF
>TRBV11-2|NA|NA|TRBJ1-1
TGTGCCAGCAGCTCCAAGACAGGTTGGTCTGAAGCTTTCTTT
CASSSKTGWSEAFF
>TRBV27|NA|TRBD1|TRBJ1-1
TGTGCCAGCGGGGCGACAGGGGGGGACACTGAAGCTTTCTTT
CASGATGGDTEAFF
>TRBV9|NA|TRBD2|TRBJ2-7
TGTGCCAGCAGCCCGGGACTAGAGCAAACCTATATACCCTACGAGCAGTACTTC
CASSPGLEQTYIPYEQYF
>TRBV4-1|NA|NA|TRBJ1-3
TGCGCCAGCAGCCAAGATCTAGAAGTACAATATTTT
CASSQDLEVQYF
>TRBV11-3|NA|NA|TRBJ1-1
TGTGCCAGCAGACCGGGATCCGACCTAAACACTGAAGCTTTCTTT
CASRPGSDLNTEAFF
>TRBV15|NA|TRBD1|TRBJ1-5
TGTGCCACCAGCAAAGACAGGGGGCTACAGCCCCAGCATTTT
CATSKDRGLQPQHF
>TRBV4-2|NA|NA|TRBJ2-7
TGTGCCAGCAGCCAAGACACAGGGCCCTACGAGCAGTACTTC
CASSQDTGPYEQYF
>TRBV19|NA|NA|TRBJ2-2
TGTGCCAGTAGTATGCTCAGGGTAGGGACCGGGGAGCTGTTTTTT
CASSMLRVGTGELFF
>TRBV29-1|NA|NA|TRBJ2-2
TGCAGCGTTGAGGCGGTGGGGGAGCTGTTTTTT
CSVEAVGELFF
>TRBV7-2|NA|NA|TRBJ2-7
TGTGCCAGCAGCTCGAGCGGGTTTGGGTACGAGCAGTACTTC
CASSSSGFGYEQYF
>TRBV7-8|NA|NA|TRBJ1-5
TGTGCCAGCAGCTTCGTCAATCAGCCCCAGCATTTT
CASSFVNQPQHF
>TRBV10-3|NA|TRBD1|TRBJ1-1
TGTGCCATCAGTGGGGACAGAATGAACACTGAAGCTTTCTTT
CAISGDRMNTEAFF
>TRBV19|few|NA|TRBJ2-4
TGTGCCAGTAGAAATTGGCAGGGGAAAAACATTCAGTACTTC
CASRNWQGKNIQYF
>TRBV4-3|NA|TRBD1|TRBJ1-1
TGCGCCAGCAGCCTACAGGGGGACACTGAAGCTTTCTTT
CASSLQGDTEAFF
>TRBV4-1|NA|TRBD1|TRBJ2-7
TGCGCCAGCAGCCAACTCAGGACAGGGAAAGGCTACGAGCAGTACTTC
CASSQLRTGKGYEQYF
>TRBV27|NA|TRBD2|TRBJ2-7
TGTGCCAGCAGTTTGAGACTAGCGGGAACCTACGAGCAGTACTTC
CASSLRLAGTYEQYF
>TRBV11-2|NA|NA|TRBJ1-2
TGTGCCAGCAGCCCCGGGAGGGGGGGCGTCGGCTATGGCTACACCTTC
CASSPGRGGVGYGYTF
>TRBV5-1|once|NA|TRBJ2-2
TGCGCCAGCAGCACCCGGGGTCAGGCCCCCACCGGGGAGCTGTTTTTT
CASSTRGQAPTGELFF
>TRBV5-1|NA|NA|TRBJ1-1
TGCGCCAGCAGCTTGTCCACTTACCTCCGGGACACTGAAGCTTTCTTT
CASSLSTYLRDTEAFF
>TRBV6-5|NA|TRBD1|TRBJ1-1
TGTGCCAGCAGCTGGGCGGACAGGCCGGAGGGAGCTTTCTTT
CASSWADRPEGAFF
>TRBV4-1|once|NA|TRBJ2-1
TGCGCCAGCAGCCAACCGACTCGTAGCTCCTACAATGAGCAGTTCTTC
CASSQPTRSSYNEQFF
>TRBV2|NA|TRBD1|TRBJ2-7
TGTGCCACCCTAAGGGACAGGGGGCGGGACGAGCAGTACTTC
CATLRDRGRDEQYF
>TRBV6-1|NA|TRBD1|TRBJ2-7
TGTGCCAGCAGTGAAAACTGGGGGACAGGAACCTACGAGCAGTACTTC
CASSENWGTGTYEQYF
>TRBV4-1|NA|TRBD2|TRBJ2-1
TGCGCCAGCAGCCAGATACCGGGACTAGCCGGCAACGAGCAGTTCTTC
CASSQIPGLAGNEQFF
>TRBV5-4|NA|NA|TRBJ2-2
TGTGCCAGCAGAAAAAGCCGGACTAACACCGGGGAGCTGTTTTTT
CASRKSRTNTGELFF
>TRBV4-2|once|TRBD2|TRBJ2-1
TGTGCCAGCAGCCACACGGGACTAGCGGGAGAAAATGAGCAGTTCTTC
CASSHTGLAGENEQFF
>TRBV7-8|NA|NA|TRBJ1-1
TGTGCCAGCAGCTCGGTATTCTCTGGGGCGAACACTGAAGCTTTCTTT
CASSSVFSGANTEAFF
>TRBV4-3|NA|TRBD2|TRBJ2-3
TGCGCCAGCAGCCAAGATTCGGGACTAGGGTTAGATACGCAGTATTTT
CASSQDSGLGLDTQYF
>TRBV6-5|NA|TRBD2|TRBJ2-3
TGTGCCAGCTCCGAGCGGGACCCCACAGATACGCAGTATTTT
CASSERDPTDTQYF
>TRBV25-1|NA|NA|TRBJ1-2
TGTGCCAGCAGTGAATCCGGACAGCTCCTTTATGGCTACACCTTC
CASSESGQLLYGYTF
>TRBV6-1|NA|NA|TRBJ1-1
TGTGCCAGCAGTGAAGTCAGGAACACTGAAGCTTTCTTT
CASSEVRNTEAFF
>TRBV11-3|NA|TRBD1|TRBJ2-7
TGTGCCAGCAGCTCGGGGCAGGGGGACTACGAGCAGTACTTC
CASSSGQGDYEQYF
>TRBV7-2|NA|NA|TRBJ1-2
TGTGCCAGCAGCTTTCACACAGATAACTATGGCTACACCTTC
CASSFHTDNYGYTF
>TRBV6-6|NA|NA|TRBJ1-2
TGTGCCAGCAGCGAATCCGTCCGTAGTGGCTACACCTTC
CASSESVRSGYTF
>TRBV20-1|NA|NA|TRBJ2-7
TGCAGTGCTAGCGCCAGGAACGAGCAGTACTTC
CSASARNEQYF
>TRBV15|NA|NA|TRBJ2-3
TGTGCCACCCGGTTGGGCACAGATACGCAGTATTTT
CATRLGTDTQYF
>TRBV7-9|once|NA|TRBJ2-7
TGTGCCAGCAGTTTTACACAGTCCTACGAGCAGTACTTC
CASSFTQSYEQYF
>TRBV7-2|few|NA|TRBJ1-2
TGTGCCAGCAGCTTAGTTGACTTTCTCGGCTACACCTTC
CASSLVDFLGYTF
>TRBV4-3|NA|TRBD1|TRBJ1-5
TGCGCCAGCAGCCAAGAAGCCGGGACAGGGGCTAGCAATCAGCCCCAGCATTTT
CASSQEAGTGASNQPQHF
>TRBV5-5|NA|TRBD1|TRBJ1-2
TGTGCCAGCAGCCTCCGGACAGGGCGGTATGGCTACACCTTC
CASSLRTGRYGYTF
>TRBV6-5|NA|TRBD1|TRBJ2-5
TGTGCCAGCAGTTACGGACAGGGGGAGACCCAGTACTTC
CASSYGQGETQYF
>TRBV9|NA|TRBD2|TRBJ2-1
TGTGCCAGCAGCGTAGTAGCTAGCGGGGCCCCATACAATGAGCAGTTCTTC
CASSVVASGAPYNEQFF
>TRBV27|once|TRBD2|TRBJ2-5
TGTGCCAGCAGTTTTAGGCCCCTAGCGGGGGGGCCGTGGGAGACCCAGTACTTC
CASSFRPLAGGPWETQYF
>TRBV29-1|NA|TRBD1|TRBJ2-7
TGCAGCGCCTGGGGACAGGGTACGGGCGAGCAGTACTTC
CSAWGQGTGEQYF